Following are 26 T cell receptor beta chains from one sample sequenced in a study of blood T cell repertoires in COVID-19. Measured with immunoSEQ multiplex PCR; TCRdb has only the in-frame clones, and not every one. The data show more than 50,000 clones, approximately 91% seen once. The sequencing sample was made of peripheral blood. The receptors originated from a human donor in a cohort sampled during active COVID-19.

The chain carries TRBV19 and TRBJ1-1; TRBD1 aligns across 9 bases. The CDR3 length is 12 residues. CDR1 and CDR2 (germline): LNHDA, SQIVND (reference sequence). V was clipped by 6 bases and J by 11 bases; unmatched bases: 7. CDR3 sequence (DNA): TGTGCCAGTAGCGTACAGGGGGCGGTGGCTTTCTTT. It encodes CASSVQGAVAFF. Complete variable domain (other parts from reference TRBV19 and TRBJ1-1): DGGITQSPKYLFRKEGQNVTLSCEQNLNHDAMYWYRQDPGQGLRLIYYSQIVNDFQKGDIAEGYSVSREKKESFPLTVTSAQKNPTAFYLCASSVQGAVAFFGQGTRLTVV.

The chain is built from TRBV28 and TRBJ2-7; no clear D. This CDR3 is 15 amino acids long. Germline values: CDR1 MDHEN, CDR2 SYDVKM. V lost 1 base and J 2 bases, leaving 12 bases between the germline ends. The CDR3 region is CASSLSWQVAYEQYF. CDR3 DNA: TGTGCCAGCAGTTTATCCTGGCAGGTAGCCTACGAGCAGTACTTC.

This rearrangement joins TRBV5-1 to TRBJ1-2, with 12 bases fitting TRBD1. The germline V gene has CDR1 SGHRS and CDR2 YFSETQ. The V gene end was trimmed by 3 bases and the J gene end by 3 bases; junction bases not matched to a gene: 6. This CDR3 has 16 residues. Here the CDR3 DNA reads TGCGCCAGCAGCTCCACCGGGACAGGGGGCGACTATGGCTACACCTTC. Its protein product is CASSSTGTGGDYGYTF.

This sequence joins TRBV14 and TRBJ2-1; D is uncertain. This CDR3 region has 13 residues. The germline V and J ends were trimmed by 4 bases and 6 bases, with 10 bases remaining between them. Germline V CDR1 and CDR2: SGHDN, FVKESK. This CDR3 reads CASSPPSGNEQFF. CDR3 in DNA: TGTGCCAGCAGCCCTCCCTCGGGCAATGAGCAGTTCTTC.

This chain uses TRBV5-1 with TRBJ2-5, with TRBD1 as a possible D gene (6 bases). V was trimmed by 4 bases and J by 5 bases, leaving 18 bases between them. Germline lookup yields CDR1 SGHRS and CDR2 YFSETQ. This CDR3 contains 15 residues. This CDR3 is CASSQRGQLEETQYF. The CDR3 DNA follows: TGCGCCAGCAGCCAAAGAGGACAGTTGGAGGAGACCCAGTACTTC.

The chain employs TRBV2 and TRBJ1-1, with D possibly being TRBD1 (6 bases). Germline values: CDR1 SNHLY, CDR2 FYNNEI. This CDR3 region has 14 residues. Trimming took 10 bases from V and 4 from J, leaving 19 bases between them. For the CDR3, the DNA is TGTGCCACCTCTACCCGGAGGGGGGGCACTGAAGCTTTCTTT. Translating gives CATSTRRGGTEAFF.

This rearrangement joins TRBV5-5 to TRBJ1-5; TRBD1 aligns across 9 bases. This CDR3 contains 16 residues. CDR1 is SGHKS and CDR2 is YYEKEE in the germline V gene (reference sequence). J lost 3 bases, V lost 2 bases, and 6 bases had no gene match. CDR3 sequence: CASSFTGTGINQPQHF. In nucleotides, the CDR3 is TGTGCCAGCAGCTTTACCGGGACAGGGATCAATCAGCCCCAGCATTTT.

This chain uses TRBV6-5 with TRBJ1-4; TRBD1 agrees at 8 bases. J was trimmed by 14 bases and V by 1 base; bases with no gene match: 12. The CDR3 sequence is 15 residues long. Germline values: CDR1 MNHEY, CDR2 SVGAGI. In DNA, the CDR3 is TGTGCCAGCAGTTACTACGGACAGGGCCCAGATGGGCTGTTTTTT. Protein product: CASSYYGQGPDGLFF.

The chain joins TRBV4-3 to TRBJ2-7; 10 nucleotides agree with TRBD1. The ends lost 2 bases at V and 2 bases at J; junction bases unmatched: 3. CDR3 length equals 15 residues. Germline CDR1 is LGHNA and CDR2 is YSLEER. CDR3 DNA: TGCGCCAGCAGCCAATCCGGGACAGGGGCCTACGAGCAGTACTTC. This sequence encodes CASSQSGTGAYEQYF.

The rearrangement links TRBV7-3 to TRBJ2-1, with 8 bases lining up with TRBD1. CDR3 length: 15 residues. Germline V gives CDR1 SGHTA, CDR2 FQGTGA. V shed 0 bases, J shed 7 bases, and the junction held 5 bases outside the gene matches. This CDR3 is CASSLTGRGPNEQFF. In DNA form, the CDR3 reads TGTGCCAGCAGCTTAACGGGCAGGGGGCCTAATGAGCAGTTCTTC.

V and J are TRBV4-2 and TRBJ2-1; 7 bases agree with TRBD2. The trim removed 3 bases at V and 1 base at J, leaving 0 bases unmatched. This CDR3 spans 14 amino acids. The V gene's germline CDR1 is LGHNA and CDR2 YNFKEQ. CDR3 loop: CASSQRESYNEQFF. DNA of the CDR3: TGTGCCAGCAGCCAGCGGGAGTCCTACAATGAGCAGTTCTTC.

CDR3 in DNA: TGTGCCAGCTCACCACCAAACTTAAACACCGGGGAGCTGTTTTTT. Encoded protein: CASSPPNLNTGELFF. The genes are TRBV18 and TRBJ2-2; D uncertain. V shed 0 bases and J shed 2 bases, with 7 bases lying between them. CDR1 KGHSH and CDR2 LQKENI come from the germline V gene. The length of the CDR3 is 15 residues.

The chain has TRBV7-3 and TRBJ2-1, with 10 bases lining up with TRBD1. This CDR3 has 15 amino acids. Germline V gives CDR1 SGHTA, CDR2 FQGTGA. The junction had 4 bases not matched to a gene; V was cut back by 5 bases and J by 3 bases. The chain's CDR3 is CASSPGQGLYNEQFF. The CDR3 DNA reads TGTGCCAGCAGCCCGGGACAGGGGCTCTACAATGAGCAGTTCTTC.

J is TRBJ1-5 and V is TRBV27; 7 bases align to TRBD1. Germline-derived CDR1 and CDR2 are MNHEY and SMNVEV (reference sequence). The CDR3 has 17 amino acids. V gave up 3 bases and J gave up 8 bases; unmatched junction bases: 16. The CDR3 DNA follows: TGTGCCAGCAGTTTCAAATCCTATGGACAGGTGAGGGAGCCCCAGCATTTT. This translates into CASSFKSYGQVREPQHF.

The rearrangement links TRBV5-8 to TRBJ2-4; D not certain. Looked up from germline, CDR1 is SGHTS and CDR2 is YDEGEE. V dropped 6 bases and J dropped 8 bases, with 6 bases sitting between them. This CDR3 is built from 10 residues. CDR3 loop: CASTPDIQYF. CDR3 DNA: TGTGCCAGCACCCCGGACATTCAGTACTTC.

The chain has TRBV9 and TRBJ2-2; the D is unclear. The CDR3 spans 13 residues. Trimming pared 4 bases from V and 0 bases from J, leaving 4 bases between. Germline-derived CDR1 and CDR2 are SGDLS and YYNGEE. CDR3 sequence: CASSPSNTGELFF. CDR3 DNA: TGTGCCAGCAGCCCATCGAACACCGGGGAGCTGTTTTTT.

The genes are TRBV5-6 and TRBJ2-7; the match to TRBD1 covers 9 bases. The V gene's germline CDR1 is SGHDT and CDR2 YYEEEE. The CDR3 has 16 residues. The trim removed 4 bases at V and 2 bases at J, leaving 10 bases unmatched. The CDR3 reads CASSPRTGGRTYEQYF. CDR3 coding DNA: TGTGCCAGCAGCCCCCGAACAGGGGGCCGAACCTACGAGCAGTACTTC. Full variable domain (outside the CDR3, taken from reference TRBV5-6 and TRBJ2-7): DAGVTQSPTHLIKTRGQQVTLRCSPKSGHDTVSWYQQALGQGPQFIFQYYEEEERQRGNFPDRFSGHQFPNYSSELNVNALLLGDSALYLCASSPRTGGRTYEQYFGPGTRLTVT.

The chain combines TRBV4-3 with TRBJ1-2; 11 bases are shared with TRBD1. The CDR3 spans 18 residues. Trimming removed 0 bases from V and 5 bases from J; junction bases left unmatched: 11. The germline gives CDR1 LGHNA, CDR2 YSLEER. CDR3 loop: CASSQDPTTGQGAYGYTF. CDR3 in DNA: TGCGCCAGCAGCCAAGATCCCACAACCGGACAGGGGGCGTATGGCTACACCTTC.

The rearrangement uses TRBV27 and TRBJ1-5, with 7 bases aligning to TRBD1. Trimming cost V 0 bases and J 4 bases; bases outside gene matches: 9. CDR3 length: 17 amino acids. Germline lookup yields CDR1 MNHEY and CDR2 SMNVEV (reference sequence). The CDR3 DNA follows: TGTGCCAGCAGTTTATCCTTGCGACAGGGTAGGAATCAGCCCCAGCATTTT. Translation: CASSLSLRQGRNQPQHF.

This sequence joins TRBV7-3 and TRBJ2-2, with D possibly being TRBD2 (5 bases). The CDR3 totals 17 residues. Germline CDR1 and CDR2: SGHTA and FQGTGA. V was clipped by 1 base and J by 6 bases, with 18 bases between them. The CDR3 sequence: CASSLKVMSGRAGELFF. CDR3 bases: TGTGCCAGCAGCTTAAAGGTTATGTCGGGAAGGGCCGGGGAGCTGTTTTTT.

A word on this clone: At one end the junction does not follow the germline gene, possibly because of a read error. The chain has TRBV5-4 and TRBJ1-1, with D maybe TRBD1 (6 bases). The CDR3 consists of 14 residues. In germline, CDR1 is SGHNT, CDR2 YYREEE (reference sequence). CDR3 DNA: TGTGCCAGCAGCCCGGACAGCTTTAACACTGAAGTTTTCTTT. It translates to CASSPDSFNTEVFF. Combining the CDR3 with reference TRBV5-4 and TRBJ1-1 gives the whole variable domain ETGVTQSPTHLIKTRGQQVTLRCSSQSGHNTVSWYQQALGQGPQFIFQYYREEENGRGNFPPRFSGLQFPNYSSELNVNALELDDSALYLCASSPDSFNTEVFFGQGTRLTVV.

V and J are TRBV18 and TRBJ1-2; D is undetermined. The germline V and J ends were trimmed by 0 bases and 1 base, with 6 bases remaining between them. CDR3 length: 14 residues. The germline V gene encodes CDR1 KGHSH and CDR2 LQKENI. The CDR3 spells CASSPPGSNYGYTF. In DNA form, the CDR3 reads TGTGCCAGCTCACCACCGGGGAGTAACTATGGCTACACCTTC. Supplemented by reference TRBV18 and TRBJ1-2, the full variable domain reads NAGVMQNPRHLVRRRGQEARLRCSPMKGHSHVYWYRQLPEEGLKFMVYLQKENIIDESGMPKERFSAEFPKEGPSILRIQQVVRGDSAAYFCASSPPGSNYGYTFGSGTRLTVV.

The chain is built from TRBV5-6 and TRBJ1-2; 7 nucleotides line up with TRBD1. With 4 bases clipped from V and 4 bases from J, the junction kept 16 bases outside the gene matches. CDR3 length: 17 residues. Per the germline V gene, CDR1 is SGHDT and CDR2 is YYEEEE. The CDR3 here is CASSPPDNRGSSYGYTF. CDR3 DNA: TGTGCCAGCAGCCCCCCCGACAACAGGGGATCGAGCTATGGCTACACCTTC. Together with reference TRBV5-6 and TRBJ1-2, the CDR3 gives the full variable domain: DAGVTQSPTHLIKTRGQQVTLRCSPKSGHDTVSWYQQALGQGPQFIFQYYEEEERQRGNFPDRFSGHQFPNYSSELNVNALLLGDSALYLCASSPPDNRGSSYGYTFGSGTRLTVV.

The rearrangement uses TRBV9 and TRBJ1-4; 8 bases line up with TRBD1. Germline-derived CDR1 and CDR2 are SGDLS and YYNGEE. This CDR3 comprises 16 residues. V trimming: 2 bases; J trimming: 1 base; junction bases outside the gene matches: 4. CDR3 bases: TGTGCCAGCAGCGTCGGACAGGGTATAACTAATGAAAAACTGTTTTTT. Translation gives CASSVGQGITNEKLFF.

The chain has TRBV7-8 and TRBJ2-7; 7 bases agree with TRBD2. The CDR3 has 15 amino acids. V shed 5 bases and J 1 base; nucleotides not matched to a gene: 8. Germline CDR1 reads SGHVS; CDR2 reads FQNEAQ. The CDR3 DNA reads TGTGCCAGCAGCGCCACTAGCGTGCCGTCCTACGAGCAGTACTTC. Translation gives CASSATSVPSYEQYF.

This rearrangement joins TRBV7-2 to TRBJ1-2, with 10 bases lining up with TRBD1. This CDR3 is 13 amino acids long. With 5 bases clipped from V and 5 bases from J, the junction kept 2 bases outside the gene matches. Germline lookup yields CDR1 SGHTA and CDR2 FQGNSA. The CDR3 DNA reads as TGTGCCAGCAGCGCGGGACAGGGGTATGGCTACACCTTC. Protein sequence: CASSAGQGYGYTF. Full variable domain (rest looked up from reference TRBV7-2 and TRBJ1-2): GAGVSQSPSNKVTEKGKDVELRCDPISGHTALYWYRQSLGQGLEFLIYFQGNSAPDKSGLPSDRFSAERTGGSVSTLTIQRTQQEDSAVYLCASSAGQGYGYTFGSGTRLTVV.